A single sample gave rise to the 8 T cell receptor beta chains below, sequenced in a study of shared clonotypes between healthy human individuals. Using immunoSEQ multiplex PCR, the repertoire was profiled, and TCRdb retains in-frame clones only, with some absent. The table records approximately 2,000,000 clones, just over 90% of them present only once. CD45RO-negative cells were positively selected for CCR7, leaving out terminally differentiated effector memory CD45RA+ cells. The sequencing sample was made of naive CD8+ T cells from PBMCs. The source is a man aged 18 to 29 in good health. Some clones in this sample may be carry-over from other donors' samples.

On this clone itself: Other nucleotide sequences in the sample specify the same CDR3. DNA for the CDR3: TGTGCCAGCAGCGTCGGGGTGAGCACTGAAGCTTTCTTT. Its translation is CASSVGVSTEAFF. This chain uses TRBV9 with TRBJ1-1; D is ambiguous. Germline-derived CDR1 and CDR2 are SGDLS and YYNGEE. V dropped 2 bases and J dropped 4 bases, with 9 bases sitting between them. This CDR3 is built from 13 residues.

CDR3 sequence (DNA): TGTGCTAGTGGTTTTAGCGTCCGTGAGCGGGAGAACACCGGGGAGCTGTTTTTT. Translation gives CASGFSVRERENTGELFF. The rearrangement joins TRBV12-5 to TRBJ2-2, with 7 bases that match TRBD2. Germline loops: CDR1 LGHNT, CDR2 FRNRAP. V shed 3 bases and J 1 base; nucleotides not matched to a gene: 11. This CDR3 is 18 amino acids long.

V usage is TRBV2 and J usage is TRBJ2-3; the D gene is possibly TRBD1 (5 bases). The CDR3 totals 13 residues. The V and J ends lost 7 bases and 4 bases respectively, with 12 bases between them. The germline CDR1 and CDR2 sequences are SNHLY and FYNNEI. The CDR3 protein is CASTRPGPDTQYF. CDR3 DNA: TGTGCCAGCACTAGGCCAGGGCCAGATACGCAGTATTTT.

The gene calls are TRBV2 and TRBJ1-2; D gene ambiguous. V was cut by 8 bases and J by 8 bases, with 12 bases left in between. Germline V gives CDR1 SNHLY, CDR2 FYNNEI. This CDR3 has 11 amino acids. CDR3 bases: TGTGCCAGCGGGGAAGTATTCGGCTACACCTTC. As protein: CASGEVFGYTF.

V usage is TRBV11-2 and J usage is TRBJ2-7; D possibly corresponds to TRBD2 (6 bases). Germline V gene sequence: CDR1 SGHAT, CDR2 FQNNGV. V was cut by 1 base and J by 2 bases, with 9 bases left in between. The CDR3 is made up of 14 amino acids. The DNA of the CDR3 is TGTGCCAGCAGCTTAGGGGGGGTAACCTACGAGCAGTACTTC. This encodes CASSLGGVTYEQYF. The full variable domain, rest sourced from reference TRBV11-2 and TRBJ2-7, is EAGVAQSPRYKIIEKRQSVAFWCNPISGHATLYWYQQILGQGPKLLIQFQNNGVVDDSQLPKDRFSAERLKGVDSTLKIQPAKLEDSAVYLCASSLGGVTYEQYFGPGTRLTVT.

The V gene is TRBV11-3, the J gene TRBJ1-5; possible D gene TRBD1, 6 bases. The CDR3 spans 17 residues. The germline gives CDR1 SGHNT, CDR2 YENEEA. V dropped 3 bases and J dropped 5 bases, with 20 bases sitting between them. The CDR3 loop reads CASSFPLRGSRDQPQHF. The CDR3 nucleotides read TGTGCCAGCAGCTTCCCACTCAGGGGAAGTAGGGATCAGCCCCAGCATTTT.

The rearrangement uses TRBV6-1 and TRBJ2-7; no firm D call. V was clipped by 4 bases and J by 3 bases, with 10 bases between them. The CDR3 length is 13 residues. Germline CDR1 MNHNS, CDR2 SASEGT. CDR3 loop: CASSVPNRYEQYF. As DNA, the CDR3 is TGTGCCAGCAGTGTCCCGAATCGCTACGAGCAGTACTTC.

The gene calls are TRBV7-3 and TRBJ2-1, with 9 bases that match TRBD1. The CDR3 contains 19 residues. Losses at the gene ends were 4 bases for V and 4 bases for J; bases not matched to a gene: 17. Germline CDR1 and CDR2: SGHTA and FQGTGA. The DNA of the CDR3 is TGTGCCAGCAGCTCCAGATCTAGAGGGAGACAGGGGGGTTACAATGAGCAGTTCTTC. Its protein is CASSSRSRGRQGGYNEQFF.